In this sample, the clone carrying this TCR beta chain turned up once. The sample comes from a study of blood T cell repertoires in COVID-19. Study-level background: Researchers got acute and convalescent COVID-19 samples from the United States, Italy and Spain. PBMCs, B-cell-depleted T cells, or T cells provided the cDNA or gDNA that made up the material.

The CDR3 covers 13 residues. How the authors handled the data: Reference gene primer amplification in the assay estimated nucleated cell counts. Sequencing was performed with immunoSEQ multiplex PCR; in TCRdb, only in-frame clones are kept and a portion is missing. V, J and clone size reflect that table, while D and trimming were determined from the DNA. Here the sample spans around 57,000 clones, about nine tenths being singletons. This sequence joins TRBV21-1 and TRBJ1-6; whether TRBD1, the table's D call, matches the DNA was not checked. TRBV21-1 is listed as a pseudogene. The sample was peripheral blood. The source of this sequence is a man in his fifties or sixties with active COVID-19. In DNA, the CDR3 is TGTGCCAGCAGCTGGGACAGGTGTTCACCCCTCCACTTT. Its protein is CASSWDRCSPLHF.